The 5 T cell receptor beta chains below come from one sample, sequenced in a study of T cell responses to AZD1222 COVID-19 vaccine. The table came from immunoSEQ multiplex PCR; TCRdb's copy has only in-frame clones and leaves some out. The data contain 100,000 or so clones, roughly 87% of them singletons. The sample was peripheral blood, taken on day 0 of AZD1222 vaccination. The receptors originated from an adult in good health.

The chain joins TRBV5-1 to TRBJ1-1, with 7 bases fitting TRBD1. Looked up from germline, CDR1 is SGHRS and CDR2 is YFSETQ. This CDR3 spans 15 amino acids. V shed 7 bases, J shed 1 base, and the junction held 10 bases outside the gene matches. CDR3 residues: CASGSTGRSNTEAFF. In nucleotides, the CDR3 is TGCGCCAGCGGCTCGACAGGGAGGTCGAACACTGAAGCTTTCTTT. The variable domain in full, completed from reference TRBV5-1 and TRBJ1-1, reads KAGVTQTPRYLIKTRGQQVTLSCSPISGHRSVSWYQQTPGQGLQFLFEYFSETQRNKGNFPGRFSGRQFSNSRSEMNVSTLELGDSALYLCASGSTGRSNTEAFFGQGTRLTVV.

The chain uses TRBV6-4 and TRBJ2-1; 9 nucleotides agree with TRBD2. V was pared by 0 bases and J by 7 bases, with 4 bases of the junction left unmatched. Germline V gene data show CDR1 as MRHNA and CDR2 as SNTAGT. This CDR3 is built from 15 residues. DNA of the CDR3: TGTGCCAGCAGTGACTCTAGCGGGAGAATAAATGAGCAGTTCTTC. Its translation: CASSDSSGRINEQFF.

J is TRBJ2-7 and V is TRBV30; no clear D. Trimming stripped 1 base from V and 5 bases from J, with 12 bases between. Germline lookup yields CDR1 GTSNPN and CDR2 SVGIG (reference sequence). The CDR3 is 13 residues long. DNA for the CDR3: TGTGCCTGGAGTGAACGTGGACGGCACGAGCAGTACTTC. Protein sequence: CAWSERGRHEQYF.

V gene TRBV10-2 combines with J gene TRBJ2-7; D possibly corresponds to TRBD2 (6 bases). The CDR3 sequence is 15 residues long. V lost 2 bases, J lost 2 bases, and 13 bases lay in between. Germline V gene sequence: CDR1 WSHSY, CDR2 SAAADI. CDR3 residues: CASSEIGRGTYEQYF. DNA for the CDR3: TGCGCCAGCAGTGAGATCGGACGGGGGACCTACGAGCAGTACTTC.

Note on this clone: Other DNA sequences in the sample encode the same CDR3. This chain joins TRBV6-1 and TRBJ2-7, with D unresolved. Per germline, CDR1 MNHNS and CDR2 SASEGT. The CDR3 is 12 amino acids. V lost 2 bases and J 3 bases, leaving 5 bases between the germline ends. CDR3 in DNA: TGTGCCAGCAGTGAACCCGGCTACGAGCAGTACTTC. Translation: CASSEPGYEQYF.